A selection of T cell receptor beta chains follows, all from one sample in a study of blood T cell repertoires in COVID-19. Libraries were prepared by immunoSEQ multiplex PCR; TCRdb keeps only in-frame clonotypes and omits some of them. This table holds over 150,000 clones, approximately 84% found once. The sample consisted of peripheral blood. All receptors derive from a middle-aged man with acute or convalescent COVID-19. CDR3s include the opening cysteine and the closing phenylalanine or tryptophan. A D gene is named only where the DNA matches it firmly. Size is omitted from some rows. Given values are once, few, many or a class for expanded clones.

TRBV11-3	NA	TRBD2	TRBJ2-3	CASSPSPSGGFDTQYF	TGTGCCAGCAGCCCCTCCCCTAGCGGGGGGTTCGATACGCAGTATTTT
TRBV6-1	NA	TRBD1	TRBJ1-5	CASSGTGTGRYQPQHF	TGTGCCAGCAGTGGTACCGGGACAGGGCGCTATCAGCCCCAGCATTTT
TRBV3-1/TRBV3-2	NA	NA	TRBJ1-1	CASSQGGRESFF	TGTGCCAGCAGCCAAGGAGGGAGAGAGAGCTTCTTT
TRBV3-1/TRBV3-2	NA	NA	TRBJ1-5	CASSQGRAYSQPQHF	TGTGCCAGCAGCCAGGGCAGGGCATATTCGCAGCCCCAGCATTTT
TRBV3-1/TRBV3-2	once	NA	TRBJ1-2	CASSQATLLEGYTF	TGTGCCAGCAGCCAAGCGACACTTCTTGAGGGCTACACCTTC
TRBV7-2	NA	NA	TRBJ1-2	CASSLGVGDYGYTF	TGTGCCAGCAGCTTAGGAGTCGGTGACTATGGCTACACCTTC
TRBV18	NA	NA	TRBJ1-5	CASSPPGDQPQHF	TGTGCCAGCTCACCCCCCGGTGATCAGCCCCAGCATTTT
TRBV7-2	NA	TRBD2	TRBJ2-5	CASSPWGGGGETQYF	TGTGCCAGCAGCCCTTGGGGCGGGGGGGGCGAGACCCAGTACTTC
TRBV18	NA	TRBD1	TRBJ1-1	CASSLGQDTEAFF	TGTGCCAGCTCACTAGGACAGGACACTGAAGCTTTCTTT
TRBV7-2	NA	NA	TRBJ1-2	CASSLGQNYGYTF	TGTGCCAGCAGCTTAGGACAGAACTATGGCTACACCTTC
TRBV10-3	NA	TRBD1	TRBJ1-3	CAASSDRASGNTIYF	TGTGCCGCTTCCTCGGACAGGGCCTCTGGAAACACCATATATTTT
TRBV2	once	TRBD1	TRBJ2-7	CASSWDRDVYEQYF	TGTGCCAGCAGCTGGGACAGGGACGTCTACGAGCAGTACTTC
TRBV19	NA	NA	TRBJ1-3	CASSYHRQPKENTIYF	TGTGCCAGTAGTTACCACCGACAGCCCAAGGAAAACACCATATATTTT
TRBV6-1	NA	TRBD1	TRBJ1-5	CASSERLVGTDSNQPQHF	TGTGCCAGCAGTGAAAGATTGGTGGGGACAGATAGCAATCAGCCCCAGCATTTT
TRBV11-2	NA	NA	TRBJ2-6	CASSLEIAVPPSGANVLTF	TGTGCCAGCAGCTTAGAAATTGCGGTTCCTCCTTCTGGGGCCAACGTCCTGACTTTC
TRBV11-2	NA	TRBD2	TRBJ2-5	CASSSPGGRGETQYF	TGTGCCAGCAGCTCCCCTGGCGGGAGGGGAGAGACCCAGTACTTC
TRBV10-3	NA	TRBD1	TRBJ1-2	CAISRQGGNYGYTF	TGTGCCATCAGTAGACAGGGGGGAAACTATGGCTACACCTTC
TRBV19	NA	NA	TRBJ1-1	CASSSPEGNTEAFF	TGTGCCAGTAGTTCCCCCGAGGGGAACACTGAAGCTTTCTTT
TRBV5-1	NA	TRBD1	TRBJ1-1	CASSDGTGMNTEAFF	TGCGCCAGCAGCGACGGGACAGGCATGAACACTGAAGCTTTCTTT
TRBV30	NA	NA	TRBJ2-3	CAWSIADWTDTQYF	TGTGCCTGGAGTATAGCGGACTGGACAGATACGCAGTATTTT
TRBV3-1/TRBV3-2	NA	NA	TRBJ1-6	CASSHRKQAYNSPLHF	TGTGCCAGCAGCCATAGGAAACAGGCTTATAATTCACCCCTCCACTTT
TRBV19	NA	TRBD2	TRBJ2-3	CASSILSSGGTDTQYF	TGTGCCAGTAGTATTCTTTCTAGCGGGGGTACAGATACGCAGTATTTT
TRBV9	NA	NA	TRBJ1-2	CASRAATSTGGYTF	TGTGCCAGCAGGGCAGCCACCTCGACGGGAGGCTACACCTTC
TRBV12-3/TRBV12-4	NA	TRBD1	TRBJ1-2	CASSWTGEGYTF	TGTGCCAGCAGTTGGACAGGGGAAGGCTACACCTTC
TRBV15	NA	TRBD2	TRBJ2-5	CATSLGLAKETQYF	TGTGCCACCAGCTTGGGACTAGCGAAAGAGACCCAGTACTTC
TRBV6-1	NA	TRBD1	TRBJ2-7	CASSGGQTGGRSEQYF	TGTGCCAGCAGTGGCGGTCAAACAGGGGGCCGAAGCGAGCAGTACTTC
TRBV19	NA	TRBD2	TRBJ2-7	CASSLGGGDEQYF	TGTGCCAGTAGTCTTGGGGGGGGTGACGAGCAGTACTTC
TRBV18	NA	NA	TRBJ1-1	CASSSLEGGYTEAFF	TGTGCCAGCTCATCCCTGGAGGGAGGGTACACTGAAGCTTTCTTT
TRBV5-1	few	NA	TRBJ2-2	CASSLEGGSNTGELFF	TGCGCCAGCAGCTTGGAGGGCGGGTCAAACACCGGGGAGCTGTTTTTT
TRBV12-5	NA	NA	TRBJ2-1	CASGLGEAEQFF	TGTGCTAGTGGTTTGGGGGAGGCTGAGCAGTTCTTC
TRBV5-1	few	NA	TRBJ2-2	CASSLRVGTGELFF	TGCGCCAGCAGCTTGCGGGTAGGCACCGGGGAGCTGTTTTTT
TRBV2	NA	NA	TRBJ2-7	CASSEAGGGLRGLSYEQYF	TGTGCCAGCAGTGAAGCGGGGGGCGGGCTGCGGGGGCTCTCCTACGAGCAGTACTTC
TRBV23-1	NA	NA	TRBJ1-2	CSGGDIYGYTF	TGCTCTGGGGGCGACATCTATGGCTACACCTTC